This T cell receptor (beta chain) is drawn from a study of T cell responses to AZD1222 COVID-19 vaccine. General observations from the study: CD4 TCRs covered the whole spike, strongest at regions 160-218 and 743-854. Epitopes outside B.1.351 and B.1.1.7 mutated regions reportedly drew nearly half of spike TCRs. The breadth and depth of Spike-specific TCRs increased once two AZD1222 doses had been given.

Sequencing used immunoSEQ multiplex PCR; TCRdb keeps in-frame clones, though not all of them. Seen here are 150,000 to 200,000 clones, 85% to 95% observed once, and the top ten hold about 0.6%. Concerning this clone: Its antigen is not known.

The V and J ends lost 4 bases and 1 base respectively, with 15 bases between them. Germline-derived CDR1 and CDR2 are SGDLS and YYNGEE. CDR3 size: 16 residues. The chain carries TRBV9 and TRBJ2-4; D gene ambiguous. This clonotype was sampled from an adult in good health. The sequencing here drew on peripheral blood, taken on day 0 of AZD1222 vaccination. CDR3 bases: TGTGCCAGCAGCCCGGGTCCCCCCATGGCCAAAAACATTCAGTACTTC. Protein: CASSPGPPMAKNIQYF.